These T cell receptor beta chains were read from a single sample in a study of response to subunit inactivated influenza vaccine. Each CDR3 protein gets one entry after TCRdb re-called the RT-PCR reads with MiXCR. The data show around 790,000 distinct CDR3 sequences, 21% seen once. The starting material was PBMCs from blood, obtained about 5 days after vaccination. The receptors come from a man aged 45 to 65 who received an inactivated influenza vaccine. CDR3s include the opening cysteine and the closing phenylalanine or tryptophan. The order of the fields is CDR3 DNA, CDR3 protein, D gene, J gene, V gene, clone size. D genes are given only for firm matches. Some rows mark clone size as missing; the rest say once, few, many or name a class of expanded clone.

CDR3 DNA: TGTGCCAGCAGTTTATCAAATGGACTAGCGCAGAGCTCCTACGAGCAGTACTTC
CDR3 protein: CASSLSNGLAQSSYEQYF
D gene: TRBD2
J gene: TRBJ2-7
V gene: TRBV28
clone size: .

CDR3 DNA: TGCAGTGCTAGGACTAGCCTGAACACCGGGGAGCTGTTTTTT
CDR3 protein: CSARTSLNTGELFF
D gene: TRBD2
J gene: TRBJ2-2
V gene: TRBV20-1
clone size: .

CDR3 DNA: TGTGCCAGCAGCGACCGGGAACGGCAGTTCTTC
CDR3 protein: CASSDRERQFF
D gene: .
J gene: TRBJ2-1
V gene: TRBV9
clone size: few

CDR3 DNA: TGTGCCAGCAGTTTCAGGCAGAATTCACCCCTCCACTTT
CDR3 protein: CASSFRQNSPLHF
D gene: .
J gene: TRBJ1-6
V gene: TRBV12-3/TRBV12-4
clone size: many

CDR3 DNA: TGCGCCAGCAGCGGGACACCGGCAGATACGCAGTATTTT
CDR3 protein: CASSGTPADTQYF
D gene: .
J gene: TRBJ2-3
V gene: TRBV10-2
clone size: few

CDR3 DNA: TGTGCCAGCAGCCAGAGAGGCAGGGCAGACACAGATACGCAGTATTTT
CDR3 protein: CASSQRGRADTDTQYF
D gene: .
J gene: TRBJ2-3
V gene: TRBV14
clone size: few

CDR3 DNA: TGCAGCGTGTTCGACAGGGGGAGAGGGACCTCCTACGAGCAGTACTTC
CDR3 protein: CSVFDRGRGTSYEQYF
D gene: TRBD1
J gene: TRBJ2-7
V gene: TRBV29-1
clone size: many

CDR3 DNA: TGTGCCAGCAGACGAACCCCAGGGTTATCTGGCACAGATACGCAGTATTTT
CDR3 protein: CASRRTPGLSGTDTQYF
D gene: .
J gene: TRBJ2-3
V gene: TRBV5-5
clone size: .

CDR3 DNA: TGCAGCGTGGCACAGGGGGGAGGCATTCAGTACTTC
CDR3 protein: CSVAQGGGIQYF
D gene: TRBD1
J gene: TRBJ2-4
V gene: TRBV29-1
clone size: .

CDR3 DNA: TGTGCCAGCAGTGCAGACTCTGGGGCCAACGTCCTGACTTTC
CDR3 protein: CASSADSGANVLTF
D gene: .
J gene: TRBJ2-6
V gene: TRBV27
clone size: .

CDR3 DNA: TGTGCCATCAGTGACAGGGGGGATGGCGGCTACACCTTC
CDR3 protein: CAISDRGDGGYTF
D gene: TRBD1
J gene: TRBJ1-2
V gene: TRBV10-3
clone size: .

CDR3 DNA: TGTGCCAGCAGTCCTCCCCTGGGACAGGGGTCGGAGACCCAGTACTTC
CDR3 protein: CASSPPLGQGSETQYF
D gene: TRBD1
J gene: TRBJ2-5
V gene: TRBV28
clone size: .

CDR3 DNA: TGTGCCAGCAGGCCAACGAACCACAATGAGCAGTTCTTC
CDR3 protein: CASRPTNHNEQFF
D gene: .
J gene: TRBJ2-1
V gene: TRBV27
clone size: .

CDR3 DNA: TGCAGTGCTAGTCCCGCCCGGGACTCTTACGAGCAGTACTTC
CDR3 protein: CSASPARDSYEQYF
D gene: .
J gene: TRBJ2-7
V gene: TRBV20-1
clone size: many

CDR3 DNA: TGTGCCAGCTACTTTGGAGGCGAGCAGTACTTC
CDR3 protein: CASYFGGEQYF
D gene: .
J gene: TRBJ2-7
V gene: TRBV27
clone size: once

CDR3 DNA: TGTGCCAGCAGTTATTTCGAAAGGGCTGGCCCAACCCAGTACTTC
CDR3 protein: CASSYFERAGPTQYF
D gene: .
J gene: TRBJ2-5
V gene: TRBV6-2/TRBV6-3
clone size: .

CDR3 DNA: TGCGCCAGCAGCTCAGCCCGCGGGCCCCTCTCCTACAATGAGCAGTTCTTC
CDR3 protein: CASSSARGPLSYNEQFF
D gene: .
J gene: TRBJ2-1
V gene: TRBV5-1
clone size: .

CDR3 DNA: TGCGCCAGCAGCCAAGATGTAGCGACAGATAATGAAAAACTGTTTTTT
CDR3 protein: CASSQDVATDNEKLFF
D gene: .
J gene: TRBJ1-4
V gene: TRBV4-3
clone size: .

CDR3 DNA: TGTGCCAGCAGCGCACCCGGGGGGCTGGGGACCGGGGAGCTGTTTTTT
CDR3 protein: CASSAPGGLGTGELFF
D gene: .
J gene: TRBJ2-2
V gene: TRBV7-9
clone size: .

CDR3 DNA: TGTGCCAGCAGTTTTCCCCGGACAGATACGCAGTATTTT
CDR3 protein: CASSFPRTDTQYF
D gene: .
J gene: TRBJ2-3
V gene: TRBV28
clone size: .

CDR3 DNA: TGTGCCAGCAGTGGACCTACAGGATCCTACGAGCAGTACTTC
CDR3 protein: CASSGPTGSYEQYF
D gene: .
J gene: TRBJ2-7
V gene: TRBV2
clone size: .

CDR3 DNA: TGCAGTGCTAGAGTCCCAGGGGGCCCTGAAGCTTTCTTT
CDR3 protein: CSARVPGGPEAFF
D gene: TRBD1
J gene: TRBJ1-1
V gene: TRBV20-1
clone size: few

CDR3 DNA: TGTGCCACCAGTGATTCTCTGACCACAGATACGCAGTATTTT
CDR3 protein: CATSDSLTTDTQYF
D gene: .
J gene: TRBJ2-3
V gene: TRBV24-1
clone size: few

CDR3 DNA: TGCAGTGCGCAAAGGGGTATCAGCAATCAGCCCCAGCATTTT
CDR3 protein: CSAQRGISNQPQHF
D gene: .
J gene: TRBJ1-5
V gene: TRBV20-1
clone size: .

CDR3 DNA: TGTGCCAGCAGTTACGGGCTAGCGGTCCCTGGGGCCGAGCAGTTCTTC
CDR3 protein: CASSYGLAVPGAEQFF
D gene: TRBD2
J gene: TRBJ2-1
V gene: TRBV6-5
clone size: many